A selection of T cell receptor beta chains follows, all from one sample in a study of blood T cell repertoires in COVID-19. Profiling relied on immunoSEQ multiplex PCR, and the TCRdb table lists in-frame clones only, not all of them. The sample has 45,000 or so clones, roughly 90% seen once. The sequenced sample consisted of peripheral blood. These receptors originate from an older man with acute or convalescent COVID-19. Each CDR3 is given with its conserved first and last residue. Fields, in order: V gene, D gene, clone size, J gene, CDR3 protein, CDR3 DNA. A D gene is named only where the DNA matches it firmly. The size field is filled for only some rows; it gives once, few, many or a size class.

V: TRBV6-6; D: -; size: -; J: TRBJ2-1; CDR3: CASSYFRSRGEQFF; DNA: TGTGCCAGCAGTTATTTTCGGAGCCGGGGTGAGCAGTTCTTC
V: TRBV6-5; D: -; size: few; J: TRBJ1-2; CDR3: CATRDFDYGYTF; DNA: TGTGCGACCAGGGATTTTGACTATGGCTACACCTTC
V: TRBV11-3; D: TRBD2; size: -; J: TRBJ2-3; CDR3: CASSIGTSGATDTQYF; DNA: TGTGCCAGCAGCATCGGGACTAGCGGGGCCACAGATACGCAGTATTTT
V: TRBV11-1; D: TRBD1; size: -; J: TRBJ2-7; CDR3: CASRKGDRGHDEQYF; DNA: TGTGCCAGCAGGAAGGGGGACAGGGGGCATGACGAGCAGTACTTC
V: TRBV2; D: TRBD1; size: -; J: TRBJ1-5; CDR3: CASSRDRGDRPQHF; DNA: TGTGCCAGCAGTCGGGACAGGGGGGATCGGCCCCAGCATTTT
V: TRBV30; D: -; size: -; J: TRBJ1-4; CDR3: CAWSVSGASGEKLFF; DNA: TGTGCCTGGAGTGTATCGGGAGCTTCTGGTGAAAAACTGTTTTTT
V: TRBV12-3/TRBV12-4; D: TRBD1; size: few; J: TRBJ1-2; CDR3: CASSRTGNYGYTF; DNA: TGTGCCAGCAGCCGGACAGGGAACTATGGCTACACCTTC
V: TRBV18; D: TRBD1; size: -; J: TRBJ1-6; CDR3: CASSRSGAGGNSPLHF; DNA: TGTGCCAGCTCACGATCCGGGGCAGGGGGCAATTCACCCCTCCACTTT
V: TRBV5-5; D: TRBD1; size: -; J: TRBJ2-3; CDR3: CASSLGRGTGTVDTQYF; DNA: TGTGCCAGCAGCTTGGGTAGGGGGACAGGGACGGTAGATACGCAGTATTTT
V: TRBV28; D: TRBD2; size: -; J: TRBJ2-7; CDR3: CASRPSGGLVMF; DNA: TGTGCCAGCAGACCGAGCGGGGGGCTGGTGATGTTC
V: TRBV11-2; D: TRBD1; size: once; J: TRBJ1-2; CDR3: CASSSPGGTGVDGYTF; DNA: TGTGCCAGCAGCTCCCCCGGGGGGACAGGGGTCGATGGCTACACCTTC
V: TRBV4-2; D: TRBD2; size: -; J: TRBJ2-2; CDR3: CASSQGGLGITGELFF; DNA: TGTGCCAGCAGCCAGGGCGGACTAGGGATCACCGGGGAGCTGTTTTTT
V: TRBV5-1; D: -; size: few; J: TRBJ2-4; CDR3: CASSRDSDIQYF; DNA: TGCGCCAGCAGCCGAGACTCGGACATTCAGTACTTC
V: TRBV5-1; D: TRBD1; size: -; J: TRBJ2-1; CDR3: CASSLQGREEYNEQFF; DNA: TGCGCCAGCAGCCTACAGGGGAGAGAGGAATACAATGAGCAGTTCTTC
V: TRBV7-9; D: TRBD2; size: -; J: TRBJ2-7; CDR3: CASSFFVGEAGIFYEQYF; DNA: TGTGCCAGCAGCTTTTTTGTAGGGGAAGCGGGGATATTCTACGAGCAGTACTTC
V: TRBV3-1/TRBV3-2; D: -; size: -; J: TRBJ1-5; CDR3: CASSQGRSQPQHF; DNA: TGTGCCAGCAGCCAAGGCAGGTCTCAGCCCCAGCATTTT
V: TRBV5-8; D: TRBD1; size: few; J: TRBJ2-5; CDR3: CASSLETGGFKTQYF; DNA: TGTGCCAGCAGCTTGGAGACAGGGGGCTTTAAGACCCAGTACTTC
V: TRBV19; D: TRBD1; size: -; J: TRBJ1-1; CDR3: CASRVTGEVTEAFF; DNA: TGTGCCAGTAGGGTGACAGGGGAAGTGACTGAAGCTTTCTTT
V: TRBV19; D: -; size: -; J: TRBJ2-1; CDR3: CASSRALSSSRNEQFF; DNA: TGTGCCAGTAGTCGTGCTCTCTCCTCCTCGCGCAATGAGCAGTTCTTC
V: TRBV3-1/TRBV3-2; D: TRBD1; size: -; J: TRBJ1-2; CDR3: CASSEDRVYGYTF; DNA: TGTGCCAGCAGCGAAGACAGGGTCTATGGCTACACCTTC
V: TRBV6-6; D: -; size: -; J: TRBJ1-5; CDR3: CASSLNGGIQPQHF; DNA: TGTGCCAGCAGTTTGAACGGAGGCATTCAGCCCCAGCATTTT
V: TRBV5-1; D: -; size: -; J: TRBJ2-2; CDR3: CASSLAPTGRTGELFF; DNA: TGCGCCAGCAGCTTGGCCCCGACAGGAAGAACCGGGGAGCTGTTTTTT
V: TRBV29-1; D: TRBD1; size: -; J: TRBJ1-1; CDR3: CSVAAQGAVAFF; DNA: TGCAGCGTTGCCGCGCAGGGGGCCGTAGCTTTCTTT
V: TRBV7-8; D: -; size: -; J: TRBJ2-7; CDR3: CASSLSGVNPYEQYF; DNA: TGTGCCAGCAGCTTATCCGGGGTCAACCCCTACGAGCAGTACTTC
V: TRBV25-1; D: -; size: -; J: TRBJ2-2; CDR3: CASRDRGAGELFF; DNA: TGTGCCAGCAGAGACCGCGGGGCCGGGGAGCTGTTTTTT
V: TRBV27; D: -; size: -; J: TRBJ1-6; CDR3: CASSRRLHDSPLHF; DNA: TGTGCCAGCAGCCGAAGACTGCATGATTCACCCCTCCACTTT
V: TRBV29-1; D: -; size: -; J: TRBJ1-5; CDR3: CSVEEGSGPIQPQHF; DNA: TGCAGCGTTGAAGAGGGGAGCGGCCCGATTCAGCCCCAGCATTTT
V: TRBV11-2; D: -; size: -; J: TRBJ1-1; CDR3: CASSDIPGEEAFF; DNA: TGTGCCAGCAGCGACATCCCGGGGGAAGAAGCTTTCTTT
V: TRBV28; D: TRBD1; size: -; J: TRBJ1-2; CDR3: CASRSPEGAAYGYTF; DNA: TGTGCCAGCAGGTCCCCGGAGGGGGCGGCCTATGGCTACACCTTC
V: TRBV5-1; D: -; size: -; J: TRBJ1-1; CDR3: CASSFSRDTEAFF; DNA: TGCGCCAGCAGCTTTTCCAGGGACACTGAAGCTTTCTTT
V: TRBV5-1; D: TRBD1; size: -; J: TRBJ2-2; CDR3: CASSVGQGVGGELFF; DNA: TGCGCCAGCAGCGTGGGACAGGGGGTCGGCGGGGAGCTGTTTTTT
V: TRBV30; D: TRBD1; size: -; J: TRBJ1-4; CDR3: CAWSTQGVELFF; DNA: TGTGCCTGGAGTACGCAGGGGGTCGAACTGTTTTTT
V: TRBV2; D: -; size: -; J: TRBJ2-1; CDR3: CASSAGLIGYEQFF; DNA: TGTGCCAGCAGTGCGGGACTCATTGGCTATGAGCAGTTCTTC
V: TRBV11-2; D: -; size: -; J: TRBJ2-2; CDR3: CASSLPGKLNTGELFF; DNA: TGTGCCAGCAGCTTACCGGGGAAATTGAACACCGGGGAGCTGTTTTTT
V: TRBV7-2; D: TRBD1; size: -; J: TRBJ1-5; CDR3: CASSPRDRTQPQHF; DNA: TGTGCCAGCAGCCCCCGGGACAGAACCCAGCCCCAGCATTTT
V: TRBV5-6; D: -; size: -; J: TRBJ1-2; CDR3: CASRVTAGSSYTF; DNA: TGTGCCAGCAGGGTTACGGCAGGATCCAGCTACACCTTC
V: TRBV12-5; D: TRBD1; size: few; J: TRBJ2-2; CDR3: CASGLGDGTDTGELFF; DNA: TGTGCTAGTGGTTTGGGAGATGGGACAGACACCGGGGAGCTGTTTTTT
V: TRBV6-5; D: -; size: -; J: TRBJ1-4; CDR3: CASSYHSGGLGEKLFF; DNA: TGTGCCAGCAGTTACCACTCGGGAGGCTTAGGGGAAAAACTGTTTTTT
V: TRBV7-9; D: TRBD1; size: -; J: TRBJ1-5; CDR3: CASGETDRGDQPQHF; DNA: TGTGCCAGCGGGGAGACTGACAGGGGCGATCAGCCCCAGCATTTT
V: TRBV18; D: -; size: -; J: TRBJ1-6; CDR3: CASSPPEGENSPLHF; DNA: TGTGCCAGCTCACCACCCGAGGGGGAAAATTCACCCCTCCACTTT
V: TRBV11-2; D: -; size: -; J: TRBJ2-3; CDR3: CASSRTADTQYF; DNA: TGTGCCAGCAGCCGTACTGCAGATACGCAGTATTTT
V: TRBV29-1; D: -; size: -; J: TRBJ1-2; CDR3: CSVEGADLYGYTF; DNA: TGCAGCGTTGAGGGGGCAGACCTCTATGGCTACACCTTC
V: TRBV21-1; D: -; size: -; J: TRBJ1-1; CDR3: CASSQREPGVGSTEAFF; DNA: TGTGCCAGCAGCCAAAGAGAGCCAGGGGTTGGGAGTACTGAAGCTTTCTTT
V: TRBV5-1; D: TRBD1; size: -; J: TRBJ1-1; CDR3: CASSLGGRTGEHSEAFF; DNA: TGCGCCAGCAGCTTGGGGGGTCGGACAGGAGAACATTCTGAAGCTTTCTTT
V: TRBV2; D: -; size: -; J: TRBJ1-3; CDR3: CASSEASPGGLSGNTIYF; DNA: TGTGCCAGCAGTGAAGCGTCACCCGGCGGCCTCTCTGGAAACACCATATATTTT
V: TRBV10-1; D: -; size: -; J: TRBJ2-3; CDR3: CASSESRERKATDTQYF; DNA: TGCGCCAGCAGTGAGTCGAGGGAGAGAAAAGCCACAGATACGCAGTATTTT